Sequencing of this TCR beta chain was carried out in a study of blood T cell repertoires in COVID-19. Germline CDR1 SEHNR, CDR2 FQNEAQ (reference sequence). The length of the CDR3 is 12 residues. The ends were cut back, 2 bases at V and 9 bases at J, with 11 bases in the middle. In the source study's methods: Amplification of reference gene primers was used by the study to estimate nucleated cell counts. TCRdb's copy holds only in-frame clones and misses some; the assay was immunoSEQ multiplex PCR. V, J and clone size were drawn from that table, and D and trimming were deduced from the DNA. The repertoire includes approximately 110,000 clones, 80% to 90% of them detected once, and approximately 1.5% sits in the top ten.

The chain combines TRBV7-9 with TRBJ2-7; no reliable D call. Sequencing input: peripheral blood. This TCR came from a man aged 35-49 years with acute or convalescent COVID-19. The CDR3 nucleotides are TGTGCCAGCAGCTTAACCCTAGTTGCGCAGTACTTC. This translates into CASSLTLVAQYF.